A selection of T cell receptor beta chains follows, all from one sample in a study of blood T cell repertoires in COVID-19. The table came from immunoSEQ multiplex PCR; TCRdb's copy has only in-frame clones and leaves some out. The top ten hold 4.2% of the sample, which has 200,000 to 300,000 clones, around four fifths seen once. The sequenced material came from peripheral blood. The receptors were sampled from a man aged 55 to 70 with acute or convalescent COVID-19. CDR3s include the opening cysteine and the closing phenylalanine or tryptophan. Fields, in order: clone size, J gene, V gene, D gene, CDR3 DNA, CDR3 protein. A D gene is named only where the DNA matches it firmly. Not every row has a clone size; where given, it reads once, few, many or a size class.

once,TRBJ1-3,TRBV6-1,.,TGTGCCAGCAGTGAGCAGGGAGGGGGTGGAAACACCATATATTTT,CASSEQGGGGNTIYF
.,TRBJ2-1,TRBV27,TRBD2,TGTGCCAGCAGACCGGGACTAGCGGGAGTCTACAATGAGCAGTTCTTC,CASRPGLAGVYNEQFF
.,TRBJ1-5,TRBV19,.,TGTGCCAGTAGTATAGACCTCACACGGGGGTTTGGACGGTCCCCGGAGCCCCAGCATTTT,CASSIDLTRGFGRSPEPQHF
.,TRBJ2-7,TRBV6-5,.,TGTGCCAGCAGTTACGGGAGCACCGGCTCCTACGAGCAGTACTTC,CASSYGSTGSYEQYF
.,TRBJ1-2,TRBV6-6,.,TGTGCCAGCAACATGCAGGGGAACTATGGCTACACCTTC,CASNMQGNYGYTF
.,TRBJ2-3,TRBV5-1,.,TGCGCCAGCAGGTGGGGACACACAGATACGCAGTATTTT,CASRWGHTDTQYF
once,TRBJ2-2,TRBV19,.,TGTGCCAGTAGTATCACAGGCTTAGGGGGGGAGCTGTTTTTT,CASSITGLGGELFF
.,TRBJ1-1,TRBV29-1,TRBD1,TGCAGCGTGCGGACAGGGCAACCCGAAGCTTTCTTT,CSVRTGQPEAFF
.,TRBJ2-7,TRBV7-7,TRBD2,TGTGCTAGCAGCTCTCTAAGGCCTAGCGGTGGCTACGAGCAGTACTTC,CASSSLRPSGGYEQYF
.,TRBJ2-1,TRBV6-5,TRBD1,TGTGCCAGCAGCCCAGGGACAGGGACGGGGCAGTTCTTC,CASSPGTGTGQFF
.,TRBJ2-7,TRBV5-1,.,TGCGCCAGCAGCTTGGATTCCCCGGGGGAGCAGTACTTC,CASSLDSPGEQYF
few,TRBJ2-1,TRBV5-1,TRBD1,TGCGCCAGCAGCACCGGACAGGGGGCCCACAATGAGCAGTTCTTC,CASSTGQGAHNEQFF
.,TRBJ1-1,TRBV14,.,TGTGCCAGCAGCCAAGATGGCACAGGACGTGTAGGAGCTTTCTTT,CASSQDGTGRVGAFF
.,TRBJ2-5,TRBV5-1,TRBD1,TGCGCCAGCAGCTACACAGGGGGTGGGCTCCAAGAGACCCAGTACTTC,CASSYTGGGLQETQYF
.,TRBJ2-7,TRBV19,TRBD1,TGTGCCAGTAGGCTAAACCAGGGGGCCTTCTACGAGCAGTACTTC,CASRLNQGAFYEQYF
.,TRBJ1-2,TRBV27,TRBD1,TGTGCCAGCAGGGGGGGACAGTCTTCTAACTATGGCTACACCTTC,CASRGGQSSNYGYTF
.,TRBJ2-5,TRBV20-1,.,TGCAGTGCTAACCCGGGGGAGACCCAGTACTTC,CSANPGETQYF
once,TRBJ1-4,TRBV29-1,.,TGCAGCGTTGAAGATAACACTGAAAAACTGTTTTTT,CSVEDNTEKLFF
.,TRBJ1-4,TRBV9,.,TGTGCCAGCAGCGTAGCAGGGGTGACTGAAAAACTGTTTTTT,CASSVAGVTEKLFF
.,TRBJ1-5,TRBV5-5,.,TGTGCCAGCTTGCTAACCCAGGACATATGGGCCCAGCCCCAGCATTTT,CASLLTQDIWAQPQHF
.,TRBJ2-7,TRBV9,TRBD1,TGTGCCAGCAGCGTACGAGGACAGGGGGACGGCGAGCAGTACTTC,CASSVRGQGDGEQYF
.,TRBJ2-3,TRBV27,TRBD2,TGTGCCAGCAGTCCACTTAGCGGGGGGGCCCTGGATACGCAGTATTTT,CASSPLSGGALDTQYF
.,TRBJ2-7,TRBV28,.,TGTGCCAGCCTTCCCGGGTCCCGAGGAGCCTACGAGCAGTACTTC,CASLPGSRGAYEQYF
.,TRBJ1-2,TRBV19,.,TGTGCCAGTACCCCTAGCGACAGACCGTCCTATGGCTACACCTTC,CASTPSDRPSYGYTF
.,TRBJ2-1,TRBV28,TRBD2,TGTGCCAGCAGACCGGGGACCACTAGCGGGCGGGAAGAGCAGTTCTTC,CASRPGTTSGREEQFF
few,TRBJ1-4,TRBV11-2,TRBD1,TGTGCCAGCAGCCCGGGCGGCAGGGGGTTGGAAAAACTGTTTTTT,CASSPGGRGLEKLFF
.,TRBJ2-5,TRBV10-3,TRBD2,TGTGCCCACTCTAGCGGGGGGCTCCAAGAGACCCAGTACTTC,CAHSSGGLQETQYF
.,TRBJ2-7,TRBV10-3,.,TGTGCCATCAGTGTGGGGTCTCAGGCAGGGGCTTCCTACGAGCAGTACTTC,CAISVGSQAGASYEQYF
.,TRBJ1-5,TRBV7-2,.,TGTGCCAGCACCCAGGGGCAGGGTCGGGGCAATCAGCCCCAGCATTTT,CASTQGQGRGNQPQHF
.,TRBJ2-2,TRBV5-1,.,TGCGCCAGCAGCCCCAACCAGGGGGGAACCGGGGAGCTGTTTTTT,CASSPNQGGTGELFF
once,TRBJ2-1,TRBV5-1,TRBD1,TGCGCCAGCAGCTCCGATGGGGACAGGGTTCGAGAGCAGTTCTTC,CASSSDGDRVREQFF
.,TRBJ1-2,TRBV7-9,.,TGTGCCAGCAGCTTAGCGATAACAGACAATCGCAAGCTTAACTATGGCTACACCTTC,CASSLAITDNRKLNYGYTF
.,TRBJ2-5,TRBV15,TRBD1,TGTGCCACCAGCAGAGTTACCGGGACAGACCAAGAGACCCAGTACTTC,CATSRVTGTDQETQYF
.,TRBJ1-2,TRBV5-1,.,TGCGCCAGCAGCTTGGAGTCAGGCTATGGCTACACCTTC,CASSLESGYGYTF
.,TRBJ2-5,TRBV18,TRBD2,TGTGCCAGCTCACTTATAGCGGGGGGCCAAGAGACCCAGTACTTC,CASSLIAGGQETQYF
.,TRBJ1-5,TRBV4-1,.,TGCGCCAGCAGCCAATTGGGGCTGGGCAATCAGCCCCAGCATTTT,CASSQLGLGNQPQHF
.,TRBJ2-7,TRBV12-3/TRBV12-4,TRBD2,TGTGCCAGCAGTTTAGCAGGGAGGGCCGAGCAGTACTTC,CASSLAGRAEQYF
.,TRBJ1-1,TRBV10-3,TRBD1,TGTGCCATCTCACGCACAGGGGACAACACTGAAGCTTTCTTT,CAISRTGDNTEAFF
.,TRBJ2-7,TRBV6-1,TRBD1,TGTGCCAGCAGTACACAGGGACAGGGTAGCTACGAGCAGTACTTC,CASSTQGQGSYEQYF
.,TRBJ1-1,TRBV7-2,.,TGTGCCAGCAGCTTAGGCAGGGCATCTGAAGCTTTCTTT,CASSLGRASEAFF
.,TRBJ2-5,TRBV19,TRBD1,TGTGCCAGTAGTACAGGGGACAGACTCCAAGAGACCCAGTACTTC,CASSTGDRLQETQYF
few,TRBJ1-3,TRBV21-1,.,TGTGCCAGCACGACAGGCCCGGGGAGAAACACCATATATTTT,CASTTGPGRNTIYF
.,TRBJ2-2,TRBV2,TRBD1,TGTGCCAGCAAAGGACAGGGGAACACCGGGGAGCTGTTTTTT,CASKGQGNTGELFF
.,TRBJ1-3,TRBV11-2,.,TGTGCCAGCAGCCGTCGGGGGGGCGACGGAAACACCATATATTTT,CASSRRGGDGNTIYF
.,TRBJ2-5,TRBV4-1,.,TGCGCCAGCAGCCACCCTCTCCGCCGGGAGACCCAGTACTTC,CASSHPLRRETQYF
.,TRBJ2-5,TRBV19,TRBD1,TGTGCCAGTAGTACCGGACAGGGGAGTAGAGAGACCCAGTACTTC,CASSTGQGSRETQYF
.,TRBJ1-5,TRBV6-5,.,TGTGCCAGCAGTTACCAGATTAATCAGCCCCAGCATTTT,CASSYQINQPQHF
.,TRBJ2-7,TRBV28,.,TGTGCCAGCAGTACAGGGTTTTACGAGCAGTACTTC,CASSTGFYEQYF
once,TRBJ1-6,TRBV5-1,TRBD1,TGCGCCAGCAGAGGACAGGGGAGCTCCTATAATTCACCCCTCCACTTT,CASRGQGSSYNSPLHF
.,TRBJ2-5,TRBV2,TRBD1,TGTGCCAGCAGCCTCCGGGACAGACTCCAAGAGACCCAGTACTTC,CASSLRDRLQETQYF
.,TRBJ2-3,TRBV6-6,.,TGTGCCAGCAGTACCCCGGGTACCGCTGGCTCAGATACGCAGTATTTT,CASSTPGTAGSDTQYF
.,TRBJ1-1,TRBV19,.,TGTGCCAGTACGCGGGGAGGACCGAACACTGAAGCTTTCTTT,CASTRGGPNTEAFF
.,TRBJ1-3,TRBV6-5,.,TGTGCCAGCATTGGGGCTGGTGGAAACACCATATATTTT,CASIGAGGNTIYF
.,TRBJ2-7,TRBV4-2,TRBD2,TGTGCCAGCAGCCAAGAGCTTCTAGCGGGAGTCTACGAGCAGTACTTC,CASSQELLAGVYEQYF
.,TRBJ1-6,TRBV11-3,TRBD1,TGTGCCAGCAGCGAATCGGGACAGGGGAATTCACCCCTCCACTTT,CASSESGQGNSPLHF
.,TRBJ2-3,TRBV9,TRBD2,TGTGCCAGCAGCGCTTTGACTAGCGGGGGACTTGGGAGCACAGATACGCAGTATTTT,CASSALTSGGLGSTDTQYF
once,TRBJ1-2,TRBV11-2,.,TGTGCCAGCAGCCCACCCGGCCGGGGTTGGGCGGCTGGCTACACCTTC,CASSPPGRGWAAGYTF
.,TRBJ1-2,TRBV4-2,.,TGTGCCAGCAGCCAAGAGAAGGCAGGGGTGGGCTATGGCTACACCTTC,CASSQEKAGVGYGYTF
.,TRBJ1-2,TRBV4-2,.,TGTGCCAGCAGCCAAGGGCAGGGGTCCTATGGCTACACCTTC,CASSQGQGSYGYTF